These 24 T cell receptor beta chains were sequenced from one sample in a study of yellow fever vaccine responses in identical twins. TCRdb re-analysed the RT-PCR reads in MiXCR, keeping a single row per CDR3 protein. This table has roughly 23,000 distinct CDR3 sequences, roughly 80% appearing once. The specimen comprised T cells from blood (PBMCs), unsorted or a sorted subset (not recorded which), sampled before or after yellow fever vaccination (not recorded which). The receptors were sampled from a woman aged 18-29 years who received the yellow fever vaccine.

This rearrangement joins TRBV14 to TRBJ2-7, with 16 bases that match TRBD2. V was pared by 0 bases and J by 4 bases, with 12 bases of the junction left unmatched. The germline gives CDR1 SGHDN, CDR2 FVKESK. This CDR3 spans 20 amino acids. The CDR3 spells CASSQEPTGLAGGYYYEQYF. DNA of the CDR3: TGTGCCAGCAGCCAAGAGCCGACGGGACTAGCGGGAGGGTATTATTACGAGCAGTACTTC.

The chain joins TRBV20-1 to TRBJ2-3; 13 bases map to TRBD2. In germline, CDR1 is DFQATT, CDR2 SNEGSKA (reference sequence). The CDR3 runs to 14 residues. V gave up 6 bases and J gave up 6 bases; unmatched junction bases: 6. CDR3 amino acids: CSARLAGGPDTQYF. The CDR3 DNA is TGCAGTGCAAGACTAGCGGGAGGCCCTGATACGCAGTATTTT.

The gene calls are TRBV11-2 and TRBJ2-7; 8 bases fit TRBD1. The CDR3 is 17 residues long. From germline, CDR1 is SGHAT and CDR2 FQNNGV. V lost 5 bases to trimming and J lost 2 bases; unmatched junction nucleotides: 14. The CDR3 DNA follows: TGTGCCAGCAGCGCCTCGGGACAGGCCGTTGGGCCCTACGAGCAGTACGTC. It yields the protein CASSASGQAVGPYEQYV.

Here the CDR3 reads CAISEATPYNEQFF. CDR3 DNA: TGTGCCATCAGTGAGGCGACACCTTACAATGAGCAGTTCTTC. The chain carries TRBV10-3 and TRBJ2-1, with D unresolved. CDR3 length: 14 residues. The germline V and J ends were trimmed by 2 bases and 4 bases, with 9 bases remaining between them. Germline V gene lookup returns CDR1 ENHRY and CDR2 SYGVKD.

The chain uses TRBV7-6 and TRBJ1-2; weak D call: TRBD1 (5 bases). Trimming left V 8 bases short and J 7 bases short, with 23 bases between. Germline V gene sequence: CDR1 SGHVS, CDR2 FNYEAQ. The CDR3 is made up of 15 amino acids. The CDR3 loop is CASSQVAQGVSGYTF. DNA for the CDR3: TGTGCCAGCTCCCAGGTGGCCCAGGGTGTCTCTGGCTACACCTTC. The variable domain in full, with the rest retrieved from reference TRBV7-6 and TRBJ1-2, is GAGVSQSPRYKVTKRGQDVALRCDPISGHVSLYWYRQALGQGPEFLTYFNYEAQQDKSGLPNDRFSAERPEGSISTLTIQRTEQRDSAMYRCASSQVAQGVSGYTFGSGTRLTVV.

The CDR3 DNA follows: TGTGCCAGCAGCTGGGGGACTAGCGGGGGGGATACGCAGTATTTT. Encoded protein: CASSWGTSGGDTQYF. The chain recombines TRBV11-1 with TRBJ2-3, with 15 bases aligning to TRBD2. J was trimmed by 6 bases and V by 4 bases; bases with no gene match: 2. Germline V gene sequence: CDR1 SGHAT, CDR2 FQDESV (reference sequence). CDR3 length: 15 amino acids.

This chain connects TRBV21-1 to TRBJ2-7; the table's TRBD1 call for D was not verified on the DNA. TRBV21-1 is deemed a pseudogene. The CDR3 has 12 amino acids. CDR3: CASSQDRYEQYF. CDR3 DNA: TGTGCCAGCAGCCAGGACAGGTACGAGCAGTACTTC.

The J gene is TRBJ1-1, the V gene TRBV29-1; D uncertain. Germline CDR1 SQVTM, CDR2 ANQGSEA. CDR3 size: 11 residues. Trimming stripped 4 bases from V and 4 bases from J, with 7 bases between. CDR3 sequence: CSVARTTEAFF. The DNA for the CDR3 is TGCAGCGTTGCCCGGACCACTGAAGCTTTCTTT.

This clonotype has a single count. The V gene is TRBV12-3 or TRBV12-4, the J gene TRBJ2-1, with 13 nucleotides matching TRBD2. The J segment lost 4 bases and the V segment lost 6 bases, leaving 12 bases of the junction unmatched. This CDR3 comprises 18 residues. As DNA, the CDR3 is TGTGCCAGCAGGCCGGGACTAGCGGGAAGCCCGCCTTACAATGAGCAGTTCTTC. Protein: CASRPGLAGSPPYNEQFF.

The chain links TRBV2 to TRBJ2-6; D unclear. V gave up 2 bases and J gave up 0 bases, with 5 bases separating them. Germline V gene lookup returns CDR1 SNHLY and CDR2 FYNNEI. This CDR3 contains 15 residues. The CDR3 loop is CASSESHSGANVLTF. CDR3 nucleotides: TGTGCCAGCAGTGAATCCCACTCTGGGGCCAACGTCCTGACTTTC.

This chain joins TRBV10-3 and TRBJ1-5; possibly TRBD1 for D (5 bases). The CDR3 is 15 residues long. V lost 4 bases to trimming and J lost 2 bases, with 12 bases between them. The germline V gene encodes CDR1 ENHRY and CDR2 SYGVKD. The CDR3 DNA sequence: TGTGCCATCAGTGTTGGCAGGGAAGGCAATCAGCCCCAGCATTTT. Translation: CAISVGREGNQPQHF.

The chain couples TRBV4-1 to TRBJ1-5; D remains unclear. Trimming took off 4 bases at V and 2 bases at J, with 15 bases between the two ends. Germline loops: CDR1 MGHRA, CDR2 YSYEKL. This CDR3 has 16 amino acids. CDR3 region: CASSPSYSLGNQPQHF. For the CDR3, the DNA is TGCGCCAGCAGCCCAAGTTACAGCTTAGGCAATCAGCCCCAGCATTTT.

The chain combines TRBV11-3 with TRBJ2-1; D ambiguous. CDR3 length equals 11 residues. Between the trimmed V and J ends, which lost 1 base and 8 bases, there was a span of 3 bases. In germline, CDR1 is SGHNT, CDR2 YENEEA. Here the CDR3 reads CASSLGHEQFF. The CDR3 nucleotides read TGTGCCAGCAGCTTAGGACATGAGCAGTTCTTC.

In DNA, the CDR3 is TGTGCCAGCAGCTCCGGGATGGGGCGTGAAAAACTGTTTTTT. Amino acid sequence: CASSSGMGREKLFF. The V and J genes are TRBV11-2 and TRBJ1-4; weak D call: TRBD1 (5 bases). The CDR3 extends over 14 amino acids. Germline V gene data show CDR1 as SGHAT and CDR2 as FQNNGV. The V gene lost 4 bases and the J gene lost 7 bases, with 13 bases spanning the gap.

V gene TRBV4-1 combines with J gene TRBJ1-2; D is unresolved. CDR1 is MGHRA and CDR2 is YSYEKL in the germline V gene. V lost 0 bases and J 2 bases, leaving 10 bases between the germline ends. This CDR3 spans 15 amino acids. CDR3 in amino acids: CASSQDGRENYGYTF. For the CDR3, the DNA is TGCGCCAGCAGCCAAGATGGGCGGGAAAACTATGGCTACACCTTC.

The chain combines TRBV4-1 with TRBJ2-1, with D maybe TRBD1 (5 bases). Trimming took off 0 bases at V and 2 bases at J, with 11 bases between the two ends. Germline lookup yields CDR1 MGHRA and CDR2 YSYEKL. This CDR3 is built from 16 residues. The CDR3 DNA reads TGCGCCAGCAGCCAAGACGAAGGGGCGGCCTACAATGAGCAGTTCTTC. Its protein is CASSQDEGAAYNEQFF.

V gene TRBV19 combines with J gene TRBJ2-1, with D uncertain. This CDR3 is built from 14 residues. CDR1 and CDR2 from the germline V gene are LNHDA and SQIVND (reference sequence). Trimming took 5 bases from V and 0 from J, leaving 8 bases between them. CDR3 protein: CASSQQYSYNEQFF. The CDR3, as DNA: TGTGCCAGTAGTCAACAGTACTCCTACAATGAGCAGTTCTTC.

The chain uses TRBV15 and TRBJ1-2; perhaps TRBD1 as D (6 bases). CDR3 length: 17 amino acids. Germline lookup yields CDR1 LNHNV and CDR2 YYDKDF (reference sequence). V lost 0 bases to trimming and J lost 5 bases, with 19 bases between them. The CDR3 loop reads CATSRDGSGEIPYGYTF. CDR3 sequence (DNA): TGTGCCACCAGCAGAGATGGTTCAGGGGAAATTCCTTATGGCTACACCTTC.

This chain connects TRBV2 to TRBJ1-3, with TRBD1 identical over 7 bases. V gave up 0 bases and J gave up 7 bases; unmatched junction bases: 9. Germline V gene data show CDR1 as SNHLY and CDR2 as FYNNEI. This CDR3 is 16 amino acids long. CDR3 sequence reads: CASSEAGGAGGNTIYF. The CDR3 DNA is TGTGCCAGCAGTGAAGCCGGAGGGGCAGGGGGTAACACCATATATTTT.

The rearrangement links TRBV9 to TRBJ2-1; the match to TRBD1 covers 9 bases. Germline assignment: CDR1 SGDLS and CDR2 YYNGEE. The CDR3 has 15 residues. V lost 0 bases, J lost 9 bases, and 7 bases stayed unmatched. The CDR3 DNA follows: TGTGCCAGCAGCGTAGACGGGACAGGGTACGGTGAGCAGTTCTTC. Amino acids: CASSVDGTGYGEQFF.

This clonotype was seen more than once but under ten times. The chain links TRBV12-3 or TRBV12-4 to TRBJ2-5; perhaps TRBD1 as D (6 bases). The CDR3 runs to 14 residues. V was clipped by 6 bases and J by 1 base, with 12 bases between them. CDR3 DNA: TGTGCCAGCAGGGGTTTCAGGGGCCAAGAGACCCAGTACTTC. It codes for CASRGFRGQETQYF.

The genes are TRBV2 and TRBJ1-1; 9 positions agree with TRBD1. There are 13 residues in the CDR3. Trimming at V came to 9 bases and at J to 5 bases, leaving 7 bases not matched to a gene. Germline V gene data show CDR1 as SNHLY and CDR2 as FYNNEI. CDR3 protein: CARSNGQGTEAFF. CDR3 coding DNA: TGTGCCAGAAGTAACGGACAGGGGACTGAAGCTTTCTTT.

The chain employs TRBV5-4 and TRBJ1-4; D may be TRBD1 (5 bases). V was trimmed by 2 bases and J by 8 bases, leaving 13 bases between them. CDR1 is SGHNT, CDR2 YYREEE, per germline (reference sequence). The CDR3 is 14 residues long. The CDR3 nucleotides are TGTGCCAGCAGCTTCCCCGGGCAGGGAGAAAAACTGTTTTTT. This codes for CASSFPGQGEKLFF. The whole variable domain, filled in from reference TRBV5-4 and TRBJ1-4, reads ETGVTQSPTHLIKTRGQQVTLRCSSQSGHNTVSWYQQALGQGPQFIFQYYREEENGRGNFPPRFSGLQFPNYSSELNVNALELDDSALYLCASSFPGQGEKLFFGSGTQLSVL.

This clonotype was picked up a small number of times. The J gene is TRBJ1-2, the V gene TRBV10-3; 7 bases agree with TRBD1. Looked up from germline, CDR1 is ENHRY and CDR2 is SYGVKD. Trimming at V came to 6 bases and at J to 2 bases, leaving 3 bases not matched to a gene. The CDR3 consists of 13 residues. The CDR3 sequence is CAIRSDRNYGYTF. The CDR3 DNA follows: TGTGCCATCAGGTCGGACAGGAACTATGGCTACACCTTC.